These T cell receptor beta chains were read from a single sample in a study of shared clonotypes between healthy human individuals. Some clones are missing from TCRdb's copy, which holds only in-frame ones; the method was immunoSEQ multiplex PCR. The table lists 2.3 million or so clones, just over 90% of them singletons, with 0.39% in the top ten. The material sequenced was naive CD4+ T cells from PBMCs. All receptors come from a man younger than 35 in good health. Some clones in this sample may be carry-over from other donors' samples. Both conserved end residues are part of each CDR3. A D gene is named only where the DNA matches it firmly. Rows may omit the clone size; those that give it use once, few, many or a size class.

cdr3_nt | cdr3_aa | clone_size | j_call | v_call | d_call
TGTGCCAGCAGTGAGGCCGGTGGAAACACCATATATTTT | CASSEAGGNTIYF | few | TRBJ1-3 | TRBV28 | .
TGTGCCAGCAGCCTCCAGGGGGACAATCAGCCCCAGCATTTT | CASSLQGDNQPQHF | . | TRBJ1-5 | TRBV7-2 | TRBD1
TGTGCCAGCAGTGACGCCGGGCGGATCTACAATGAGCAGTTCTTC | CASSDAGRIYNEQFF | . | TRBJ2-1 | TRBV2 | .
TGTGCCAGCAGGGACCGGGAGCCTGAAAAACTGTTTTTT | CASRDREPEKLFF | . | TRBJ1-4 | TRBV7-9 | .
TGCGCCAGCAGCCCGGGCCGAGTATCCTACGAGCAGTACTTC | CASSPGRVSYEQYF | . | TRBJ2-7 | TRBV5-1 | .
TGTGCCAGCATGGAGGGGCGCGGTGAAAAACTGTTTTTT | CASMEGRGEKLFF | . | TRBJ1-4 | TRBV28 | .
TGTGCCAGCAGCTTAGTCGGACAGCCTAATGAAAAACTGTTTTTT | CASSLVGQPNEKLFF | . | TRBJ1-4 | TRBV7-9 | .
TGTGCCTGGAGTGTAACAAGCTATGGCTACACCTTC | CAWSVTSYGYTF | . | TRBJ1-2 | TRBV30 | .
TGTGCCAGCAGTGAAGCCCCTAAAAATGAAAAACTGTTTTTT | CASSEAPKNEKLFF | . | TRBJ1-4 | TRBV6-1 | .
TGTGCCAGCAGAACGAACAGGGACTCCTACGAGCAGTACTTC | CASRTNRDSYEQYF | . | TRBJ2-7 | TRBV5-4 | .
TGTGCCAGCAGCTACTTGGGTGGGGGCTCGGACATTCAGTACTTC | CASSYLGGGSDIQYF | once | TRBJ2-4 | TRBV7-2 | .
TGTGCCAGCAGTTCGACGACTAGCAGCTACGAGCAGTACTTC | CASSSTTSSYEQYF | . | TRBJ2-7 | TRBV7-9 | TRBD2
TGCGCCAGCAGCCGCGGGGGGGCAGGCTGGAGCTACGAGCAGTACTTC | CASSRGGAGWSYEQYF | . | TRBJ2-7 | TRBV5-1 | TRBD2
TGTGCCAGCAGTGTATCGGGAAAACGGGGGAAACTGTTTTTT | CASSVSGKRGKLFF | . | TRBJ1-4 | TRBV6-1 | .
TGTGCCAGCAGCTCCCGGTTCCAGGGAAACGAGCAGTACTTC | CASSSRFQGNEQYF | . | TRBJ2-7 | TRBV5-3 | .
TGTGCCAGTAGGACGTACGGCGGGAGGGCCCCAGATACGCAGTATTTT | CASRTYGGRAPDTQYF | . | TRBJ2-3 | TRBV19 | TRBD2
TGTGCCAGCAGCCTTAACGGCTACACCTTC | CASSLNGYTF | . | TRBJ1-2 | TRBV6-1 | .
TGTGCCAGCAGTTCAGGGGTCTATAGCAATCAGCCCCAGCATTTT | CASSSGVYSNQPQHF | . | TRBJ1-5 | TRBV28 | .
TGTGCCAGCAGCTCAAGGAGGGGGAGCTCCTACAATGAGCAGTTCTTC | CASSSRRGSSYNEQFF | . | TRBJ2-1 | TRBV7-2 | .
TGCAGCATGCGACAGGGGGCAACTAATGAAAAACTGTTTTTT | CSMRQGATNEKLFF | . | TRBJ1-4 | TRBV29-1 | TRBD1
TGTGCCAGCAGCCCGGCAGTGAGACCCAAGATTGTAGATACGCAGTATTTT | CASSPAVRPKIVDTQYF | . | TRBJ2-3 | TRBV5-4 | .
TGCGCCAGCAGCTTTGGACTAGCGCCCACAGATACGCAGTATTTT | CASSFGLAPTDTQYF | once | TRBJ2-3 | TRBV5-1 | TRBD2
TGTGCCAGCATGGACAGGGAGGATCAGCCCCAGCATTTT | CASMDREDQPQHF | . | TRBJ1-5 | TRBV2 | TRBD1
TGTGCCAGCAGGATAGGACCCCACATCGCTAACTATGGCTACACCTTC | CASRIGPHIANYGYTF | . | TRBJ1-2 | TRBV28 | .
TGCGCCAGCAGCTTGGGGGGGCTGTGGGAGACCCAGTACTTC | CASSLGGLWETQYF | . | TRBJ2-5 | TRBV5-1 | .
TGTGCCAGCTCACAGAACGGACAGGCCTCGAACACCGGGGAGCTGTTTTTT | CASSQNGQASNTGELFF | . | TRBJ2-2 | TRBV18 | TRBD1
TGCGCCAGCAGACTGACAGGCATGAACACTGAAGCTTTCTTT | CASRLTGMNTEAFF | . | TRBJ1-1 | TRBV5-1 | .
TGTGCCAGCAGCCAGGGACTAGCGGGAGACCCAGATACGCAGTATTTT | CASSQGLAGDPDTQYF | . | TRBJ2-3 | TRBV5-4 | TRBD2
TGTGCCAGCAGTTGGGCAGGGGGGGATGGCTACACCTTC | CASSWAGGDGYTF | . | TRBJ1-2 | TRBV6-5 | TRBD1
TGCGCCAGCAGCCAATTGGGACGGGGTCCCGACAATGAGCAGTTCTTC | CASSQLGRGPDNEQFF | . | TRBJ2-1 | TRBV4-1 | .
TGTGCCAGCAGCGCGGGACTAGCGGGAGAAGAAAACGAGCAGTACTTC | CASSAGLAGEENEQYF | . | TRBJ2-7 | TRBV11-3 | TRBD2
TGCAGCGTTGGGGGGCTAGCGGGAGTAAACGAGCAGTACTTC | CSVGGLAGVNEQYF | . | TRBJ2-7 | TRBV29-1 | TRBD2
TGTGCCAGCAGCTCCCAGCTAGGGACCATGACCCAGTACTTC | CASSSQLGTMTQYF | . | TRBJ2-5 | TRBV11-2 | .
TGTGCCAGCAGCCAAGGGATGTTTCAGCCCCAGCATTTT | CASSQGMFQPQHF | once | TRBJ1-5 | TRBV14 | .
TGTGCCAGCTCACCACAAAGCGACAGCGGAGAGACCCAGTACTTC | CASSPQSDSGETQYF | once | TRBJ2-5 | TRBV18 | .
TGTGCCAGGATCCGGGGGGCAGGGGCTAATTATGGCTACACCTTC | CARIRGAGANYGYTF | . | TRBJ1-2 | TRBV2 | .
TGTGCCAGCAGCTCCGGGACAGGGGGCCGGGATACGCAGTATTTT | CASSSGTGGRDTQYF | . | TRBJ2-3 | TRBV11-3 | TRBD1
TGTGCCAGCAGCTTAGGGCTAACCCCCGAGGAGACCCAGTACTTC | CASSLGLTPEETQYF | . | TRBJ2-5 | TRBV11-3 | .
TGTGCCAGCAGCTTAATTGGGGGGCGAGAGACCCAGTACTTC | CASSLIGGRETQYF | . | TRBJ2-5 | TRBV7-3 | .
TGTGCCTGGGTCGGGGTAGGAGGTGAAAAACTGTTTTTT | CAWVGVGGEKLFF | . | TRBJ1-4 | TRBV30 | .
TGTGCCAGCAGCCCCGGGACAGGGAATCAGCCCCAGCATTTT | CASSPGTGNQPQHF | . | TRBJ1-5 | TRBV7-8 | TRBD1
TGTGCCAGCAGTTTTGTGGGACTTCTCAACACCGGGGAGCTGTTTTTT | CASSFVGLLNTGELFF | . | TRBJ2-2 | TRBV27 | .
TGTGCCAGCAGCTTAGATAGCTGGGGCAATGAAAAACTGTTTTTT | CASSLDSWGNEKLFF | . | TRBJ1-4 | TRBV11-2 | .
TGTGCCAGCAGCCAGGGGACTTACGAGCAGTACTTC | CASSQGTYEQYF | . | TRBJ2-7 | TRBV4-2 | .
TGTGCCAGCAGTAGCCGTGCGGGAGGGTCCACAGATACGCAGTATTTT | CASSSRAGGSTDTQYF | once | TRBJ2-3 | TRBV27 | TRBD2
TGCGCCAGCAGCTTGGTTAGAGAAACTAGCGACTACAATGAGCAGTTCTTC | CASSLVRETSDYNEQFF | . | TRBJ2-1 | TRBV5-1 | TRBD2
TGTGCCAGTAGCCATGGGACAACCGATGGCTACACCTTC | CASSHGTTDGYTF | . | TRBJ1-2 | TRBV19 | .
TGTGCCAGCAGCTTGAAGGACAGGGGAGGTGAAAAACTGTTTTTT | CASSLKDRGGEKLFF | . | TRBJ1-4 | TRBV5-4 | TRBD1
TGCGCCAGCAGACCTACAGGGAGCTCTGGAAACACCATATATTTT | CASRPTGSSGNTIYF | . | TRBJ1-3 | TRBV5-1 | .
TGCAGTGCTCTAGACGGGGAAAAACTGTTTTTT | CSALDGEKLFF | . | TRBJ1-4 | TRBV20-1 | .
TGCAGCGTTGGAAATGGCGATTACATTGAGTACTTC | CSVGNGDYIEYF | . | TRBJ2-7 | TRBV29-1 | .